This TCR beta chain stems from a study of blood T cell repertoires in COVID-19. Study-wide context: Samples taken during acute and convalescent COVID-19 were collected in the United States, Italy and Spain. The analysed material was cDNA or gDNA that came from T cells, B-cell-depleted T cells, or PBMCs.

Donors were grouped by their self-reported clinical history. A COVID-19 case was met by exposed participants within 2 weeks before study entry. Some clones are missing from TCRdb's copy, which holds only in-frame ones; the method was immunoSEQ multiplex PCR. The sample includes a few hundred thousand clones, approximately 88% of them seen just once. In germline, CDR1 is MDHEN, CDR2 SYDVKM. The CDR3 is made up of 12 amino acids. Deletions cut 6 bases from V and 4 bases from J, with 8 bases between. The receptor's source is a woman aged 40 to 50 who had been exposed to COVID-19. The sequenced material came from PBMCs or T cells enriched from blood (not recorded which). This chain joins TRBV28 and TRBJ2-3; D gene unclear. CDR3 region: CASRVSADTQYF. DNA for the CDR3: TGTGCCAGCAGGGTGTCAGCAGATACGCAGTATTTT.